Listed below are T cell receptor beta chains from one sample, sequenced in a study of metastatic and nonmetastatic thyroid tumors. TCRdb re-clonotyped the PCR reads through MiXCR. The sample lists under 7,500 clones, approximately 31% occurring once. What was sequenced was adjacent normal tissue. The receptors here all came from a female donor with papillary thyroid cancer or a benign thyroid nodule (not recorded which). Some clones in this sample may be carry-over from other donors' samples. Each CDR3 is given with its conserved first and last residue.

j_gene: TRBJ2-1
v_gene: TRBV3-1
CDR3aa: CASSQGRSGDNEQFF

j_gene: TRBJ2-3
v_gene: TRBV7-7
CDR3aa: CASSVGPSTDTQYF

j_gene: TRBJ2-7
v_gene: TRBV12-3/TRBV12-4
CDR3aa: CASSLTGVSYEQYF

j_gene: TRBJ1-2
v_gene: TRBV20-1
CDR3aa: CSARDWGGNYGYTF

j_gene: TRBJ2-5
v_gene: TRBV5-1
CDR3aa: CASSVHFKETQYF

j_gene: TRBJ1-1
v_gene: TRBV11-2
CDR3aa: CASSLVGGNTEAFF

j_gene: TRBJ2-1
v_gene: TRBV20-1
CDR3aa: CSARDVREGSNEQFF

j_gene: TRBJ1-3
v_gene: TRBV19
CDR3aa: CASSVTASSGNTIYF

j_gene: TRBJ2-6
v_gene: TRBV20-1
CDR3aa: CSARERGVPGANVLTF

j_gene: TRBJ1-3
v_gene: TRBV10-1
CDR3aa: CASSESGIAGNTIYF

j_gene: TRBJ1-4
v_gene: TRBV7-6
CDR3aa: CASSMGTGSGLFF

j_gene: TRBJ2-7
v_gene: TRBV19
CDR3aa: CASRWTGESEQYF

j_gene: TRBJ2-7
v_gene: TRBV20-1
CDR3aa: CSARPGQKYEQYF

j_gene: TRBJ1-6
v_gene: TRBV27
CDR3aa: CASSPLVGNSPLHF

j_gene: TRBJ2-7
v_gene: TRBV7-2
CDR3aa: CASSLYEGEQYF

j_gene: TRBJ1-1
v_gene: TRBV2
CDR3aa: CASRDGTPLPNTEAFF

j_gene: TRBJ2-1
v_gene: TRBV9
CDR3aa: CASSETGDGEDEQFF

j_gene: TRBJ1-5
v_gene: TRBV11-1
CDR3aa: CASSLIQGGGNQPQHF

j_gene: TRBJ2-3
v_gene: TRBV5-6
CDR3aa: CASSGGGPSTDTQYF

j_gene: TRBJ2-3
v_gene: TRBV10-1
CDR3aa: CASTRTPTTDTQYF

j_gene: TRBJ2-7
v_gene: TRBV6-1
CDR3aa: CASSEDSGSSYEQYF

j_gene: TRBJ2-3
v_gene: TRBV11-2
CDR3aa: CASSGGAWVTDTQYF

j_gene: TRBJ2-7
v_gene: TRBV6-6
CDR3aa: CASSYRSGVQYF

j_gene: TRBJ2-7
v_gene: TRBV4-1
CDR3aa: CASSQAPGQPYEQYF

j_gene: TRBJ1-2
v_gene: TRBV28
CDR3aa: CASRPALGDGYTF

j_gene: TRBJ2-3
v_gene: TRBV11-2
CDR3aa: CASSPSRGAADTQYF

j_gene: TRBJ2-7
v_gene: TRBV27
CDR3aa: CANRRRGYEQLF

j_gene: TRBJ2-7
v_gene: TRBV28
CDR3aa: CASSLSLRSAVQYF

j_gene: TRBJ2-7
v_gene: TRBV20-1
CDR3aa: CSARRQTGTNEQYF

j_gene: TRBJ2-2
v_gene: TRBV9
CDR3aa: CASSVVFGETGELFF

j_gene: TRBJ2-7
v_gene: TRBV30
CDR3aa: CAWSVSGTAYEQYF

j_gene: TRBJ2-2
v_gene: TRBV28
CDR3aa: CASSLMGTENTGELFF

j_gene: TRBJ2-6
v_gene: TRBV5-1
CDR3aa: CASSSSGSFRSGANVLTF

j_gene: TRBJ2-7
v_gene: TRBV28
CDR3aa: CASSFDRYEQYF

j_gene: TRBJ2-7
v_gene: TRBV7-3
CDR3aa: CASSLTIPDRTYEQYF

j_gene: TRBJ2-7
v_gene: TRBV11-1
CDR3aa: CASRRGRTVDGEQYF

j_gene: TRBJ2-1
v_gene: TRBV11-2
CDR3aa: CASSLPSIGSYNEQFF

j_gene: TRBJ1-1
v_gene: TRBV12-3/TRBV12-4
CDR3aa: CASFTGRGNTEAFF

j_gene: TRBJ2-7
v_gene: TRBV2
CDR3aa: CASSGIRGYEQYF

j_gene: TRBJ1-2
v_gene: TRBV28
CDR3aa: CASSYRGRFRGYTF

j_gene: TRBJ2-3
v_gene: TRBV11-3
CDR3aa: CASSFGADTQYF

j_gene: TRBJ2-7
v_gene: TRBV6-2/TRBV6-3
CDR3aa: CASNLSGSLYEQYF

j_gene: TRBJ1-3
v_gene: TRBV4-3
CDR3aa: CASSPTTSSGNTIYF

j_gene: TRBJ1-3
v_gene: TRBV12-3/TRBV12-4
CDR3aa: CASSLGRVIGTGNTIYF

j_gene: TRBJ2-2
v_gene: TRBV11-2
CDR3aa: CATRQGSTGELFF

j_gene: TRBJ2-6
v_gene: TRBV11-1
CDR3aa: CASSGDRSGSGANVLTF

j_gene: TRBJ2-1
v_gene: TRBV11-2
CDR3aa: CASSFGDSTWEQFF

j_gene: TRBJ1-1
v_gene: TRBV6-1
CDR3aa: CASRTGGAGNTEAFF

j_gene: TRBJ2-3
v_gene: TRBV12-3/TRBV12-4
CDR3aa: CASTRDRGYTDTQYF

j_gene: TRBJ2-7
v_gene: TRBV11-2
CDR3aa: CASSLENYEQYF

j_gene: TRBJ2-7
v_gene: TRBV28
CDR3aa: CASSLGSHYEQYF

j_gene: TRBJ2-7
v_gene: TRBV7-8
CDR3aa: CASSLQGEALYEQYF

j_gene: TRBJ2-7
v_gene: TRBV27
CDR3aa: CAGTKGVRVEGGSYEQYF

j_gene: TRBJ2-2
v_gene: TRBV11-2
CDR3aa: CASSFRGSNTGELFF

j_gene: TRBJ2-3
v_gene: TRBV7-3
CDR3aa: CASSLTVGATDTQYF

j_gene: TRBJ2-7
v_gene: TRBV27
CDR3aa: CASSLRGITYEQYF